These 22 T cell receptor beta chains originate from one sample sequenced in a study of lymphopenia after photon versus proton radiotherapy. Produced via immunoSEQ multiplex PCR; TCRdb's table is partial and in-frame only. The sample has tens of thousands of clones, more than 70% seen once; the top ten hold about 1.3%. The specimen was peripheral blood, collected from a patient treated with proton-based radiotherapy. These receptors originate from a man in his fifties or sixties with pancreatic cancer.

The rearrangement links TRBV28 to TRBJ2-7; D unresolved. CDR3 length equals 16 residues. Deletions cut 7 bases from V and 1 base from J, with 20 bases between. CDR1 MDHEN and CDR2 SYDVKM come from the germline V gene. For the CDR3, the DNA is TGTGCCAGCAATTGGAACTGGAACAGCGAGTCCTACGAGCAGTACTTC. It translates to CASNWNWNSESYEQYF.

V usage is TRBV27 and J usage is TRBJ2-6, with 7 bases that match TRBD1. Germline trimming cut 6 bases from V and 0 bases from J; bases unmatched to any gene: 8. The germline gives CDR1 MNHEY, CDR2 SMNVEV (reference sequence). This CDR3 is 17 amino acids long. CDR3 region: CASSRDSSLSGANVLTF. DNA for the CDR3: TGTGCCAGCAGCCGGGACAGTAGCCTCTCTGGGGCCAACGTCCTGACTTTC.

The chain carries TRBV11-3 and TRBJ2-1, with 10 bases that match TRBD2. There are 17 residues in the CDR3. J lost 4 bases, V lost 1 base, and 7 bases had no gene match. CDR1 is SGHNT and CDR2 is YENEEA in the germline V gene. This CDR3 is CASSLGRTSGGYNEQFF. As DNA, the CDR3 is TGTGCCAGCAGCTTAGGTCGGACTAGCGGAGGGTACAATGAGCAGTTCTTC.

The V call is TRBV7-4, the J call TRBJ1-4; maybe TRBD1 (6 bases). V was clipped by 7 bases and J by 6 bases, with 21 bases between them. The CDR3 is 16 residues long. Per the germline V gene, CDR1 is SGHVT and CDR2 is SQSDAQ. The CDR3 DNA reads as TGTGCCAGCACCGAACCCGCTAGGCCAGGGGATGAAAAACTGTTTTTT. It is translated as CASTEPARPGDEKLFF.

The chain employs TRBV11-2 and TRBJ2-2; D is unresolved. The germline gives CDR1 SGHAT, CDR2 FQNNGV. Trimming took off 4 bases at V and 4 bases at J, with 19 bases between the two ends. The CDR3 totals 17 residues. CDR3 protein: CASSSTRGSRSTGELFF. The CDR3 nucleotides are TGTGCCAGCAGCTCCACTCGTGGCAGTAGATCCACCGGGGAGCTGTTTTTT.

This sequence joins TRBV6-1 and TRBJ1-2; possible D gene TRBD1, 5 bases. Trimming cost V 4 bases and J 0 bases, with 12 bases left between them. The CDR3 length is 15 residues. Germline CDR1 and CDR2: MNHNS and SASEGT. The CDR3 nucleotides read TGTGCCAGCAGTGCGCTGACGACAGCTAACTATGGCTACACCTTC. It translates to CASSALTTANYGYTF.

This chain joins TRBV19 and TRBJ2-3, with D perhaps assigned TRBD1 or TRBD2 (5 bases each). Germline V gene sequence: CDR1 LNHDA, CDR2 SQIVND (reference sequence). The length of the CDR3 is 14 residues. Trimming cost V 3 bases and J 6 bases, with 13 bases left between them. The CDR3 bases are TGTGCCAGTAGTATCGGTCGGGGACCCGATACGCAGTATTTT. Encoded protein: CASSIGRGPDTQYF.

This chain uses TRBV6-6 with TRBJ1-2, with D maybe TRBD1 (5 bases). V lost 4 bases and J 4 bases, leaving 10 bases between the germline ends. The CDR3 extends over 13 amino acids. Germline CDR1 and CDR2: MNHNY and SVGAGI (reference sequence). The CDR3 DNA reads as TGTGCCAGCAGTTCTCAGGGTAGCTATGGCTACACCTTC. As protein: CASSSQGSYGYTF.

The genes are TRBV28 and TRBJ2-3; 9 nucleotides line up with TRBD2. Germline-derived CDR1 and CDR2 are MDHEN and SYDVKM. The CDR3 loop spans 20 amino acids. The junction had 17 bases not matched to a gene; V was cut back by 4 bases and J by 0 bases. CDR3 sequence reads: CASSWVGVAGVFDSTDTQYF. CDR3 coding DNA: TGTGCCAGCAGTTGGGTGGGTGTAGCGGGAGTTTTCGATAGCACAGATACGCAGTATTTT.

With respect to this clone: One end of the junction varies from germline; a read error may be responsible. The genes are TRBV29-1 and TRBJ1-2; 7 bases fit TRBD1. This CDR3 has 14 residues. CDR1 is SQVTM and CDR2 is ANQGSEA in the germline V gene. DNA for the CDR3: TGCAGCGTTTACCCGCAAATGGGACAGCCAGCCGGGAACTTC. Translation gives CSVYPQMGQPAGNF.

The rearrangement uses TRBV30 and TRBJ1-1; 7 bases are a match to TRBD1. V lost 1 base to trimming and J lost 0 bases; unmatched junction nucleotides: 5. Germline V lookup: CDR1 GTSNPN, CDR2 SVGIG (reference sequence). There are 15 residues in the CDR3. The CDR3 nucleotides read TGTGCCTGGAGTGCCGTGGGACAGCTGAACACTGAAGCTTTCTTT. Protein sequence: CAWSAVGQLNTEAFF.

V is TRBV15 and J is TRBJ2-1; TRBD1 agrees at 8 bases. The germline V gene encodes CDR1 LNHNV and CDR2 YYDKDF (reference sequence). After removal of 3 bases from V and 7 bases from J, the junction contained 8 bases not matched to a gene. CDR3 length: 15 amino acids. The CDR3 here is CATSRDRTGWNEQFF. In DNA form, the CDR3 reads TGTGCCACCAGCAGGGATAGGACAGGGTGGAATGAGCAGTTCTTC.

The rearrangement links TRBV6-6 to TRBJ2-2; 8 positions agree with TRBD1. J was trimmed by 5 bases and V by 6 bases; bases with no gene match: 5. Germline CDR1 and CDR2: MNHNY and SVGAGI (reference sequence). There are 14 residues in the CDR3. CDR3 amino acids: CASRNQGATGELFF. The CDR3 DNA sequence: TGTGCCAGCAGAAACCAGGGGGCGACCGGGGAGCTGTTTTTT.

The gene calls are TRBV15 and TRBJ1-1; D is unclear. Germline V gene sequence: CDR1 LNHNV, CDR2 YYDKDF (reference sequence). The CDR3 has 13 residues. The V end was cut by 4 bases, the J end by 0 bases, with 6 bases between. In DNA, the CDR3 is TGTGCCACCAGCACGGAACTGAACACTGAAGCTTTCTTT. Amino acids: CATSTELNTEAFF.

The rearrangement joins TRBV13 to TRBJ1-4, with 7 bases lining up with TRBD1. CDR3 size: 14 residues. Germline CDR1 reads PRHDT; CDR2 reads FYEKMQ (reference sequence). V shed 5 bases and J 4 bases; nucleotides not matched to a gene: 4. CDR3 in amino acids: CASSIDRDNEKLFF. DNA of the CDR3: TGTGCCAGCAGCATTGACAGGGATAATGAAAAACTGTTTTTT.

The rearrangement links TRBV18 to TRBJ1-1; 7 bases map to TRBD1. Germline V lookup: CDR1 KGHSH, CDR2 LQKENI. The CDR3 contains 16 residues. The V segment lost 6 bases and the J segment 3 bases; nucleotides outside the gene matches: 13. This chain's CDR3 is CASSPGGVFGHTEAFF. The DNA of the CDR3 is TGTGCCAGCTCTCCAGGGGGGGTATTTGGACACACTGAAGCTTTCTTT.

This clone appeared once. This chain connects TRBV28 to TRBJ2-7; TRBD1 might be the D (5 bases). This CDR3 is built from 13 residues. Germline loops: CDR1 MDHEN, CDR2 SYDVKM. Between the trimmed V and J ends, which lost 8 bases and 6 bases, there was a span of 17 bases. CDR3 loop: CASSRGRVGEQYF. The CDR3 nucleotides read TGTGCCAGCTCGCGCGGCAGGGTAGGCGAGCAGTACTTC.

This chain uses TRBV5-5 with TRBJ2-2; TRBD1 or TRBD2 may be the D gene (5 bases each). The V gene lost 1 base and the J gene lost 5 bases, with 18 bases spanning the gap. The CDR3 has 17 amino acids. Per germline, CDR1 SGHKS and CDR2 YYEKEE (reference sequence). CDR3 loop: CASSLRAGTFGTGELFF. Here the CDR3 DNA reads TGTGCCAGCAGCTTGAGGGCAGGGACCTTTGGGACCGGGGAGCTGTTTTTT.

This chain joins TRBV11-2 and TRBJ2-1, with D possibly matching TRBD1 (5 bases). Germline loops: CDR1 SGHAT, CDR2 FQNNGV. Trimming took 2 bases from V and 8 from J, leaving 16 bases between them. The CDR3 sequence is 15 residues long. The CDR3 sequence: CASSLTLSLRDEQFF. The CDR3 DNA reads TGTGCCAGCAGCTTAACCCTCTCCCTCAGGGATGAGCAGTTCTTC. Variable domain in full (rest from reference TRBV11-2 and TRBJ2-1): EAGVAQSPRYKIIEKRQSVAFWCNPISGHATLYWYQQILGQGPKLLIQFQNNGVVDDSQLPKDRFSAERLKGVDSTLKIQPAKLEDSAVYLCASSLTLSLRDEQFFGPGTRLTVL.

V and J are TRBV15 and TRBJ1-5; D not certain. The length of the CDR3 is 14 residues. Deletions cut 2 bases from V and 0 bases from J, with 5 bases between. In germline, CDR1 is LNHNV, CDR2 YYDKDF (reference sequence). Written as DNA, the CDR3 is TGTGCCACCAGCAGATCCGGTAGCAATCAGCCCCAGCATTTT. This codes for CATSRSGSNQPQHF.

V usage is TRBV7-3 and J usage is TRBJ2-6; D is unclear. CDR3 length: 14 residues. Per germline, CDR1 SGHTA and CDR2 FQGTGA. V was shortened by 1 base and J by 4 bases, with 5 bases between the two germline ends. CDR3 DNA: TGTGCCAGCAGCTTAAGGGCCGGGGCCAACGTCCTGACTTTC. It encodes CASSLRAGANVLTF.

As to this clone: At one boundary the junction diverges from the germline segment, which might be a read error. The genes are TRBV5-1 and TRBJ1-3; the match to TRBD1 covers 7 bases. CDR1 and CDR2 from the germline V gene are SGHRS and YFSETQ. The CDR3 covers 14 residues. CDR3 nucleotides: TGCGCCAGCAGCTTGGAATCCGTCACAGGGGTCCTGAATTTT. Residues: CASSLESVTGVLNF.